Shown below are 21 T cell receptor beta chains from a single sample sequenced in a study of T cell responses to AZD1222 COVID-19 vaccine. Profiling relied on immunoSEQ multiplex PCR, and the TCRdb table lists in-frame clones only, not all of them. The profile shows around 130,000 clones, 86% of them singletons. The source was peripheral blood, collected on day 0 of AZD1222 vaccination. The receptors were gathered from an adult in good health.

This clone was detected only a few times. The V gene is TRBV11-2, the J gene TRBJ2-7; no clear D. This CDR3 is built from 13 residues. Germline V gene lookup returns CDR1 SGHAT and CDR2 FQNNGV. The V end lost 1 base, the J end lost 1 base, and 5 bases lay between the germline ends. The CDR3 DNA reads as TGTGCCAGCAGCTTAGGTGGTTCCTACGAGCAGTACTTC. This gives the protein CASSLGGSYEQYF.

The rearrangement uses TRBV5-1 and TRBJ2-1; TRBD2 is a possible D gene (6 bases). Trimming left V 0 bases short and J 8 bases short, with 21 bases between. The germline V gene encodes CDR1 SGHRS and CDR2 YFSETQ. This CDR3 contains 17 residues. The CDR3 DNA reads as TGCGCCAGCAGCTTGGAGGGTTCGCGCCCCGGAGGGGATGAGCAGTTCTTC. Encoded protein: CASSLEGSRPGGDEQFF.

This chain connects TRBV5-6 to TRBJ1-2, with D uncertain. The CDR3 is made up of 13 amino acids. V was trimmed by 5 bases and J by 8 bases, leaving 16 bases between them. The germline CDR1 and CDR2 sequences are SGHDT and YYEEEE. CDR3 amino acids: CASSYLGSGGYTF. CDR3 nucleotide sequence: TGTGCCAGCAGTTACCTGGGCAGCGGGGGCTACACCTTC.

As DNA, the CDR3 is TGTGCCAGCAGCTTAGGCAACACTGGATACTACAATGAGCAGTTCTTC. Encoded protein: CASSLGNTGYYNEQFF. The chain combines TRBV7-2 with TRBJ2-1; D unresolved. Germline CDR1 reads SGHTA; CDR2 reads FQGNSA. V was shortened by 1 base and J by 3 bases, with 13 bases between the two germline ends. The CDR3 extends over 16 amino acids.

This clone appeared once. The genes are TRBV19 and TRBJ1-2; D gene unclear. CDR3 length: 13 residues. The V gene lost 6 bases and the J gene lost 3 bases, with 11 bases spanning the gap. In germline, CDR1 is LNHDA, CDR2 SQIVND (reference sequence). DNA for the CDR3: TGTGCCAGTAGACGAAACAACGACTATGGCTACACCTTC. Translation: CASRRNNDYGYTF.

The chain has TRBV19 and TRBJ2-5; 7 bases fit TRBD1. The CDR3 length is 17 residues. Germline trimming cut 2 bases from V and 2 bases from J; bases unmatched to any gene: 11. CDR1 and CDR2 from the germline V gene are LNHDA and SQIVND (reference sequence). The CDR3 sequence is CASSIRGTAKVQETQYF. CDR3 bases: TGTGCCAGTAGTATAAGGGGGACAGCGAAAGTTCAAGAGACCCAGTACTTC.

The chain links TRBV18 to TRBJ1-1; a weak D match, TRBD1 (5 bases). V shed 4 bases and J shed 3 bases, with 15 bases lying between them. Per the germline V gene, CDR1 is KGHSH and CDR2 is LQKENI. This CDR3 region has 15 residues. The CDR3 sequence is CASSLTGPGDTEAFF. Written as DNA, the CDR3 is TGTGCCAGCTCACTAACGGGACCGGGGGACACTGAAGCTTTCTTT.

This clone was picked up one time. V and J are TRBV6-5 and TRBJ2-7; possibly TRBD1 for D (7 bases). CDR1 and CDR2 from the germline V gene are MNHEY and SVGAGI. Trimming took 6 bases from V and 0 from J, leaving 12 bases between them. The CDR3 is made up of 14 amino acids. CDR3 protein: CASRGGQNSYEQYF. CDR3 nucleotides: TGTGCCAGCAGGGGGGGACAGAACTCCTACGAGCAGTACTTC.

The V call is TRBV6-5, the J call TRBJ1-1; D is unclear. With 4 bases removed from V and 3 bases from J, the gap between germline ends came to 12 bases. This CDR3 has 14 amino acids. The V gene's germline CDR1 is MNHEY and CDR2 SVGAGI. CDR3 sequence reads: CASSSPGRYTEAFF. The CDR3 DNA reads TGTGCCAGCAGTTCCCCCGGCAGGTACACTGAAGCTTTCTTT.

The V gene is TRBV9, the J gene TRBJ2-7, with 8 bases that match TRBD1. This CDR3 comprises 12 residues. V trimming: 3 bases; J trimming: 10 bases; junction bases outside the gene matches: 6. Germline CDR1 reads SGDLS; CDR2 reads YYNGEE. CDR3 protein: CASSAGTGLQYF. The CDR3 coding sequence is TGTGCCAGCAGCGCCGGGACAGGCCTACAGTACTTC. Full variable domain (outside the CDR3, taken from reference TRBV9 and TRBJ2-7): DSGVTQTPKHLITATGQRVTLRCSPRSGDLSVYWYQQSLDQGLQFLIQYYNGEERAKGNILERFSAQQFPDLHSELNLSSLELGDSALYFCASSAGTGLQYFGPGTRLTVT.

The chain is built from TRBV2 and TRBJ1-4; TRBD1 matches at 7 bases. The CDR3 totals 13 residues. The germline V gene has CDR1 SNHLY and CDR2 FYNNEI. With V trimmed by 5 bases and J by 8 bases, 5 bases remained unmatched. Here the CDR3 reads CASSPDRDEKLFF. The CDR3 region has the DNA TGTGCCAGCAGTCCAGACAGGGACGAAAAACTGTTTTTT.

DNA for the CDR3: TGTGCCAGCAACACCGGGGCCTACATCTATGGCTACACCTTC. It codes for CASNTGAYIYGYTF. The chain uses TRBV2 and TRBJ1-2; a weak D match, TRBD1 (5 bases). The CDR3 loop spans 14 amino acids. Trimming shortened V by 7 bases and J by 4 bases, and 16 bases separated the two germline ends. CDR1 and CDR2 from the germline V gene are SNHLY and FYNNEI.

This chain links TRBV6-6 with TRBJ2-3; 7 bases agree with TRBD1. The CDR3 spans 16 residues. V shed 5 bases and J 4 bases; nucleotides not matched to a gene: 12. Germline V gene data show CDR1 as MNHNY and CDR2 as SVGAGI (reference sequence). CDR3 amino acids: CASSRRQGAVADTQYF. CDR3 in DNA: TGTGCCAGCAGTCGCCGACAGGGCGCTGTCGCAGATACGCAGTATTTT.

The chain links TRBV19 to TRBJ2-7; D is uncertain. Germline lookup yields CDR1 LNHDA and CDR2 SQIVND (reference sequence). The CDR3 has 15 residues. The V end was cut by 6 bases, the J end by 4 bases, with 19 bases between. DNA for the CDR3: TGTGCCAGTAGCGTGAGTTGGAGAGGAAGGTACGAGCAGTACTTC. This gives the protein CASSVSWRGRYEQYF.

The chain has TRBV10-3 and TRBJ2-3; 12 nucleotides line up with TRBD2. CDR3 size: 17 residues. Germline CDR1 reads ENHRY; CDR2 reads SYGVKD. V shed 6 bases, J shed 4 bases, and the junction held 11 bases outside the gene matches. The CDR3: CAIRLAGGLLSPDTQYF. DNA of the CDR3: TGTGCCATCAGGCTAGCGGGGGGGCTATTGTCGCCAGATACGCAGTATTTT.

The rearrangement links TRBV7-9 to TRBJ2-2; a possible D gene is TRBD1 (6 bases). Germline loops: CDR1 SEHNR, CDR2 FQNEAQ (reference sequence). This CDR3 has 16 amino acids. Between the trimmed V and J ends, which lost 2 bases and 2 bases, there was a span of 12 bases. The CDR3 sequence is CASSLLGTSNTGELFF. The CDR3 DNA reads TGTGCCAGCAGCTTACTCGGGACAAGTAACACCGGGGAGCTGTTTTTT.

The chain links TRBV24-1 to TRBJ2-5, with a weak D call TRBD1 (5 bases). Germline values: CDR1 KGHDR, CDR2 SFDVKD. The CDR3 has 17 residues. Trimming removed 0 bases at V and 3 bases at J, with 16 bases between. The CDR3 DNA is TGTGCCACCAGTGATTTGCCGGCAGGGATGGAGAAAGAGACCCAGTACTTC. It translates to CATSDLPAGMEKETQYF.

This clone was seen a handful of times. V usage is TRBV5-1 and J usage is TRBJ2-1; D is unclear. Looked up from germline, CDR1 is SGHRS and CDR2 is YFSETQ. V was shortened by 1 base and J by 6 bases, with 8 bases between the two germline ends. This CDR3 has 13 residues. CDR3 DNA sequence: TGCGCCAGCAGCTTGTCAGATTTCAATGAGCAGTTCTTC. Protein sequence: CASSLSDFNEQFF.

This chain joins TRBV5-1 and TRBJ1-2; the D is unclear. Trimming removed 2 bases from V and 0 bases from J, with 11 bases in between. Germline CDR1 SGHRS, CDR2 YFSETQ. This CDR3 is 15 amino acids long. The CDR3 region is CASSFSLQTNYGYTF. The CDR3 coding sequence is TGCGCCAGCAGCTTTAGTTTGCAAACTAACTATGGCTACACCTTC. The full variable domain, rest sourced from reference TRBV5-1 and TRBJ1-2, is KAGVTQTPRYLIKTRGQQVTLSCSPISGHRSVSWYQQTPGQGLQFLFEYFSETQRNKGNFPGRFSGRQFSNSRSEMNVSTLELGDSALYLCASSFSLQTNYGYTFGSGTRLTVV.

Notes on this clone: The final CDR3 position lacks the conserved phenylalanine or tryptophan, pointing to a likely read error. It is unclear where the CDR3 begins or ends on the DNA, so no DNA is shown, and the CDR3 is as TCRdb lists it. The chain couples TRBV9 to TRBJ1-2. Including both end residues, the CDR3 is 11 amino acids long. Germline assignment: CDR1 SGDLS and CDR2 YYNGEE. CDR3 protein: CASSDRRGRFL.

This clone showed up just a few times. The chain links TRBV7-9 to TRBJ1-5; TRBD1 aligns across 7 bases. V shed 1 base and J 5 bases; nucleotides not matched to a gene: 5. Germline-derived CDR1 and CDR2 are SEHNR and FQNEAQ (reference sequence). The CDR3 runs to 15 residues. CDR3 region: CASSLGNRGDQPQHF. The CDR3 DNA follows: TGTGCCAGCAGCTTAGGTAACAGGGGTGATCAGCCCCAGCATTTT.